This TCR beta chain derives from a study of cytomegalovirus exposure and HLA in healthy donors. The overall study: The 130 or so validation repertoires, a later analysis reported, used the same platform as the approximately 670 repertoires from the first cohort. Study-wide results and caveats: It was reportedly the case that the classifier diagnosed cytomegalovirus status with high specificity and sensitivity. First-cohort TCR clusters tended to co-occur in the roughly 120 validation repertoires, a later analysis found. Rarity held for most TCR sequences, but there were some public TCRs that occurred in many donors.

V lost 5 bases and J lost 3; bases outside the gene matches: 13. The CDR3 is 16 residues long. Germline V gene lookup returns CDR1 SGHTA and CDR2 FQGNSA. Measured with immunoSEQ multiplex PCR; TCRdb has only the in-frame clones, and not every one. The repertoire consists of over 120,000 clones, with 94% occurring once and the leading ten covering around 1.9%. Comment on this clone: The antigen remains unidentified.

The rearrangement uses TRBV7-2 and TRBJ2-7; TRBD1 aligns across 7 bases. The source is a young man in good health and CMV-seropositive. The sequenced material came from PBMCs. The CDR3 DNA is TGTGCCAGCAGCCCGCGGGCCGGACAGGCCCTCTACGAGCAGTACTTC. Its protein is CASSPRAGQALYEQYF.